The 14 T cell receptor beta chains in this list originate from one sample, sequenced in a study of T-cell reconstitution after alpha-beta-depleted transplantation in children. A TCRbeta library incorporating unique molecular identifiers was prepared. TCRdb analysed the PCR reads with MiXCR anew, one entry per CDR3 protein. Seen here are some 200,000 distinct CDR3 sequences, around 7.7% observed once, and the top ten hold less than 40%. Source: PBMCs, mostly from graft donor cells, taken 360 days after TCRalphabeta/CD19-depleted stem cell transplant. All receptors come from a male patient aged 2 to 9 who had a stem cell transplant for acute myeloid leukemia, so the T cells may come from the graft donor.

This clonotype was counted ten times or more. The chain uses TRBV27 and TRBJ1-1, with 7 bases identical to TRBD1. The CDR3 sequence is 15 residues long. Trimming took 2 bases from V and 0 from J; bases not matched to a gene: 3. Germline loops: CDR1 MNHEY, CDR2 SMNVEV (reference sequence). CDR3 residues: CASSLKGAMNTEAFF. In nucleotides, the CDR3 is TGTGCCAGCAGTTTAAAGGGGGCAATGAACACTGAAGCTTTCTTT.

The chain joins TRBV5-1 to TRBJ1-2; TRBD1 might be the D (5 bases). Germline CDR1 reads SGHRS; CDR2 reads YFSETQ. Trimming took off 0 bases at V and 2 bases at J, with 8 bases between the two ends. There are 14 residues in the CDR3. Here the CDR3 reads CASSLVQANYGYTF. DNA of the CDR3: TGCGCCAGCAGCTTGGTACAGGCGAACTATGGCTACACCTTC.

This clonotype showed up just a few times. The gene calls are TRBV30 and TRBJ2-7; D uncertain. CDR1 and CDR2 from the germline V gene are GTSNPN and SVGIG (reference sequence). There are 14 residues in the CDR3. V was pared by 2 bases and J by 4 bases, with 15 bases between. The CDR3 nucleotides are TGTGCCTGGAGTTCTGGATCCTCCCCTTACGAGCAGTACGTC. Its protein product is CAWSSGSSPYEQYV.

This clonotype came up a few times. The CDR3 nucleotides read TGCAGTCTCGCACAGGGGGCTAAGACTGAAGCTTTCTTT. This translates into CSLAQGAKTEAFF. V usage is TRBV29-1 and J usage is TRBJ1-1, with TRBD1 identical over 9 bases. The CDR3 totals 13 residues. Germline V gene sequence: CDR1 SQVTM, CDR2 ANQGSEA.

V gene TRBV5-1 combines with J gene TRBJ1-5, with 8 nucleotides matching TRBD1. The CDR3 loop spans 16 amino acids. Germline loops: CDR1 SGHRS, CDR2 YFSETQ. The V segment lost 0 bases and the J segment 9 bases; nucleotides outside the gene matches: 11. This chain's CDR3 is CASSLVLRQGPRPQHF. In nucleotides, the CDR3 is TGCGCCAGCAGCTTGGTGTTGAGACAGGGGCCTCGGCCCCAGCATTTT.

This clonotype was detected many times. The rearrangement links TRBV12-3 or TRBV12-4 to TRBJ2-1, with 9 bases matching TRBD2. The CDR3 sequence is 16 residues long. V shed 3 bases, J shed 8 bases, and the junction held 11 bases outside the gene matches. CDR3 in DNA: TGTGCCAGCAGTTTCGTAGCGGGAGCAAGTAGGGATGAGCAGTTCTTC. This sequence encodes CASSFVAGASRDEQFF.

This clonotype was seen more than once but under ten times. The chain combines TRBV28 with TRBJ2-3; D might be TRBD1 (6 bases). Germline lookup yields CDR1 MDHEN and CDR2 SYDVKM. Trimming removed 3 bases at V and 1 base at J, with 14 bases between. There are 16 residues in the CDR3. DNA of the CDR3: TGTGCCAGCAGTTTTCTAAGGGGGACACGCACAGATACGCAGTATTTT. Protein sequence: CASSFLRGTRTDTQYF.

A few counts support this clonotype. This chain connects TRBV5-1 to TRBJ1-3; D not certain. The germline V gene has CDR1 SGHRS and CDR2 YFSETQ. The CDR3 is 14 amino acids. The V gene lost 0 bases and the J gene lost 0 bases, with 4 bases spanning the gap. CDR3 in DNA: TGCGCCAGCAGCTTGGCCCACTCTGGAAACACCATATATTTT. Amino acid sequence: CASSLAHSGNTIYF.

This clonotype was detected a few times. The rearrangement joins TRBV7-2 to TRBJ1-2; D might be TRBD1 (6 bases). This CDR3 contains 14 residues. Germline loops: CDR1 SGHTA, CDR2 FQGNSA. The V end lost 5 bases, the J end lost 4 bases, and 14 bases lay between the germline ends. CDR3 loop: CASSASRDIYGYTF. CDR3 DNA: TGTGCCAGCAGCGCCTCCCGGGACATCTATGGCTACACCTTC. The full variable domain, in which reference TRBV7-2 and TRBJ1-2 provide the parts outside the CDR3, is GAGVSQSPSNKVTEKGKDVELRCDPISGHTALYWYRQSLGQGLEFLIYFQGNSAPDKSGLPSDRFSAERTGGSVSTLTIQRTQQEDSAVYLCASSASRDIYGYTFGSGTRLTVV.

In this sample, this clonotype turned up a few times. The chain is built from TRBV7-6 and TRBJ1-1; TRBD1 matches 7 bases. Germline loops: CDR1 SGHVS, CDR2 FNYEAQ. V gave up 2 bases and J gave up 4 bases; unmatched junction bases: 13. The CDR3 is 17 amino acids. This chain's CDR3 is CASSLYPKGARGTEAFF. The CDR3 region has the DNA TGTGCCAGCAGCTTATACCCCAAGGGGGCCCGGGGCACTGAAGCTTTCTTT.

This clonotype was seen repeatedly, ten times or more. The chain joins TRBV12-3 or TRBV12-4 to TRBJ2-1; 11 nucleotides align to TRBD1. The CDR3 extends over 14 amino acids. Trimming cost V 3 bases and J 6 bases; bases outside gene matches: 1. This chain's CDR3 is CASSLGTGGNEQFF. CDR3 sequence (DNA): TGTGCCAGCAGTTTGGGGACAGGGGGCAATGAGCAGTTCTTC.

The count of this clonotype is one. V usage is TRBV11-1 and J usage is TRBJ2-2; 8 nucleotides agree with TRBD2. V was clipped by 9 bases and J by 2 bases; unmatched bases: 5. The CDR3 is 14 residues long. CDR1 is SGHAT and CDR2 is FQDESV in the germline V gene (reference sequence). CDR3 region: CASAGGPNTGELFF. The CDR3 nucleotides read TGTGCCAGTGCGGGGGGCCCTAACACCGGGGAGCTGTTTTTT.

CDR3 sequence: CASSERGDEQFF. CDR3 sequence (DNA): TGTGCCAGCAGTGAAAGGGGGGATGAGCAGTTCTTC. V gene TRBV2 combines with J gene TRBJ2-1, with D perhaps TRBD1 or TRBD2 (6 bases each). V shed 2 bases and J shed 8 bases, with 7 bases lying between them. The CDR3 is made up of 12 amino acids. Germline CDR1 reads SNHLY; CDR2 reads FYNNEI.

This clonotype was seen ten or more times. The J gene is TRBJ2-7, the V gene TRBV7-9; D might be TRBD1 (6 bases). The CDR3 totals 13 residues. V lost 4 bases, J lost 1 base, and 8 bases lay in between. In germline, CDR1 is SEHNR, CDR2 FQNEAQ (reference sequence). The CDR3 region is CASSSRGSYEQYF. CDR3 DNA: TGTGCCAGCAGCTCAAGGGGGTCCTACGAGCAGTACTTC.